This is a list of T cell receptor beta chains from one sample in a study of shared clonotypes between healthy human individuals. Profiled with immunoSEQ multiplex PCR; TCRdb holds only in-frame clones, not every one. The sample includes some 2.4 million clones, roughly 93% of them seen just once. Source material: naive CD4+ T cells from PBMCs. Source of these receptors: a man aged 18-30 years in good health. Some clones in this sample may be carry-over from other donors' samples. The CDR3 runs from the conserved cysteine through the conserved F or W. D genes are given only for firm matches. Clone size is stated in some rows and not others, as once, few, many or a class when expanded.

TRBV6-6	TRBJ2-1	NA	TRBD2	CASSYQSSGRSEQFF	TGTGCCAGCAGTTACCAGTCTAGCGGGAGGAGCGAGCAGTTCTTC
TRBV5-6	TRBJ2-3	NA	TRBD2	CASSSLAGADTQYF	TGTGCCAGCAGCAGTCTAGCGGGAGCAGATACGCAGTATTTT
TRBV28	TRBJ2-3	NA	NA	CASSLQGGDTQYF	TGTGCCAGCAGTTTGCAGGGGGGGGATACGCAGTATTTT
TRBV28	TRBJ1-1	NA	NA	CASSLLFQNTEAFF	TGTGCCAGCAGTTTATTGTTTCAGAACACTGAAGCTTTCTTT
TRBV4-1	TRBJ2-3	NA	TRBD2	CASSQAAGGLGDTQYF	TGCGCCAGCAGCCAAGCAGCGGGAGGGCTGGGAGATACGCAGTATTTT
TRBV7-3	TRBJ2-2	NA	TRBD2	CASSSLSGSGTGELFF	TGTGCCAGCAGCTCCCTTAGCGGGAGCGGCACCGGGGAGCTGTTTTTT
TRBV6-1	TRBJ1-5	once	TRBD1	CASGDRGGQPQHF	TGTGCCAGCGGGGACAGGGGTGGTCAGCCCCAGCATTTT
TRBV11-1	TRBJ1-5	NA	TRBD1	CASSLGQGADQPQHF	TGTGCCAGCAGCTTAGGACAGGGGGCTGATCAGCCCCAGCATTTT
TRBV7-9	TRBJ1-1	few	NA	CASSFLTRVTEAFF	TGTGCCAGCAGCTTCTTAACCCGCGTAACTGAAGCTTTCTTT
TRBV25-1	TRBJ1-1	few	NA	CASSVSRGTEAFF	TGTGCCAGCAGTGTCTCGAGAGGGACTGAAGCTTTCTTT
TRBV7-6	TRBJ2-7	NA	TRBD1	CASSLPYRDRVHEQYF	TGTGCCAGCAGCCTGCCGTACCGGGACAGGGTACACGAGCAGTACTTC
TRBV28	TRBJ2-3	NA	NA	CASSSFLGDTQYF	TGTGCCAGCAGTTCGTTCCTGGGGGATACGCAGTATTTT
TRBV19	TRBJ1-3	NA	NA	CASSGPLRGNTIYF	TGTGCCAGTAGTGGTCCCCTCCGGGGCAACACCATATATTTT